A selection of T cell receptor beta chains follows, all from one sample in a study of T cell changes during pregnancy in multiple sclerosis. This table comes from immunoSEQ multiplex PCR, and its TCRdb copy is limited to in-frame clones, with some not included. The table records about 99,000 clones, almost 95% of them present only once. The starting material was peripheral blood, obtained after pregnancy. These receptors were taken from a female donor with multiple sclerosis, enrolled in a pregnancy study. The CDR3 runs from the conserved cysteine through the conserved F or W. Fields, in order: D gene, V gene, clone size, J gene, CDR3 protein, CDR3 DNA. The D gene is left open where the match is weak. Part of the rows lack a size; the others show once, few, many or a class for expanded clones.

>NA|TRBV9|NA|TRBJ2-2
CASSVVGGSTGELFF
TGTGCCAGCAGCGTAGTAGGGGGAAGCACCGGGGAGCTGTTTTTT
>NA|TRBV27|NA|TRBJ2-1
CASSFRQMEGNEQFF
TGTGCCAGCAGTTTTAGACAGATGGAGGGCAATGAGCAGTTCTTC
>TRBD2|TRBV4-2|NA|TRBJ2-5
CASSSGTTIQETQYF
TGTGCCAGCAGCTCTGGGACTACAATCCAAGAGACCCAGTACTTC
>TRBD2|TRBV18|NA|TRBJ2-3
CASSPLAGGGTDTQYF
TGTGCCAGCTCACCGCTAGCGGGGGGAGGCACAGATACGCAGTATTTT
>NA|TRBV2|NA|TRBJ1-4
CASSGSTTGEKLFF
TGTGCCAGCAGTGGCTCTACAACGGGTGAAAAACTGTTTTTT
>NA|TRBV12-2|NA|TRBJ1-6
CASLTLTGTGKSSYNSPLHF
TGTGCAAGCCTTACTTTAACCGGGACAGGGAAGAGCTCCTATAATTCACCCCTCCACTTT
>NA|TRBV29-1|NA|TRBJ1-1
CSVVSPQGGNTEAFF
TGCAGCGTTGTAAGCCCTCAGGGAGGGAACACTGAAGCTTTCTTT
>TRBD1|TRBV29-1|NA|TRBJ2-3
CSVSTGAFTDTQYF
TGCAGCGTCTCAACAGGGGCCTTCACAGATACGCAGTATTTT
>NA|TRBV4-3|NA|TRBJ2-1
CASSPGEGGYNEQFF
TGCGCCAGCAGCCCTGGGGAGGGGGGCTACAATGAGCAGTTCTTC
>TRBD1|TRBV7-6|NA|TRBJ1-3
CASSLEETGAGNTIYF
TGTGCCAGCAGCTTAGAAGAGACAGGGGCTGGAAACACCATATATTTT
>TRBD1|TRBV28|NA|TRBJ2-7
CASRGDRGREQYF
TGTGCCAGCAGGGGGGACAGGGGGCGCGAGCAGTACTTC
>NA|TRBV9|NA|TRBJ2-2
CASSPRDRGTGELFF
TGTGCCAGCAGTCCGCGGGACAGAGGGACCGGGGAGCTGTTTTTT
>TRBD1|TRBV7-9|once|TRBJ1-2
CASRLPGQGSNYGYTF
TGTGCCAGCAGGCTCCCGGGACAGGGAAGCAACTATGGCTACACCTTC
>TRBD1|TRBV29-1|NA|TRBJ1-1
CSVDRGLTEAFF
TGCAGCGTTGACAGGGGGCTTACTGAAGCTTTCTTT
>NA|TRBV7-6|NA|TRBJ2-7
CASSLFPHTRREQYF
TGTGCCAGCAGCTTATTCCCCCACACTAGGCGCGAGCAGTACTTC
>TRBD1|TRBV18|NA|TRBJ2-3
CASSQGQGVVDTQYF
TGTGCCAGCTCACAGGGACAGGGGGTCGTCGATACGCAGTATTTT
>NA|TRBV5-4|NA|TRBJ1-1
CASSPVQVPNTEAFF
TGTGCCAGCAGCCCCGTACAAGTACCGAACACTGAAGCTTTCTTT
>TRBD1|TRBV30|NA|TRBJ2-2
CACYRDRENGELFF
TGTGCCTGTTATAGGGACAGGGAAAACGGGGAGCTGTTTTTT
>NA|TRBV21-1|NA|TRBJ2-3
CASSRLQGAPTDTQYF
TGTGCCAGCAGCCGGCTACAGGGCGCCCCCACAGATACGCAGTATTTT
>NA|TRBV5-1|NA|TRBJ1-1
CASSLERAGPEAFF
TGCGCCAGCAGCTTGGAAAGGGCAGGGCCTGAAGCTTTCTTT
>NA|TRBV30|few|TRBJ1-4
CAWARTGNEKLFF
TGTGCCTGGGCCCGGACGGGGAATGAAAAACTGTTTTTT
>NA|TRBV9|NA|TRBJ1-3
CASSVGGGSGNTIYF
TGTGCCAGCAGCGTAGGGGGGGGCTCTGGAAACACCATATATTTT
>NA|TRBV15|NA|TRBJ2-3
CATSRGAITDTQYF
TGTGCCACCAGCAGAGGGGCGATAACAGATACGCAGTATTTT
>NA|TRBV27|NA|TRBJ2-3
CASSFGAGITDTQYF
TGTGCCAGCAGTTTTGGGGCAGGGATCACAGATACGCAGTATTTT
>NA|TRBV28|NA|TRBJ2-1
CASERYPEQFF
TGTGCCAGCGAGCGCTATCCAGAGCAGTTCTTC
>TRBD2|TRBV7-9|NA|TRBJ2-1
CASSFASGDKNEQFF
TGTGCCAGCAGCTTTGCTAGCGGGGATAAAAATGAGCAGTTCTTC
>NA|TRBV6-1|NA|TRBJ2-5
CASSEASGTREETQYF
TGTGCCAGCAGTGAAGCCTCCGGAACTAGAGAAGAGACCCAGTACTTC
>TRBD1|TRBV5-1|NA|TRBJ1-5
CASSLGTGEPQHF
TGCGCCAGCAGCTTGGGGACAGGAGAGCCCCAGCATTTT
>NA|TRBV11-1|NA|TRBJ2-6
CASSLGVTGANVLTF
TGTGCCAGCAGCTTAGGAGTCACTGGGGCCAACGTCCTGACTTTC
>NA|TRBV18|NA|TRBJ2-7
CASSPKQGWEQYF
TGTGCCAGCTCACCGAAACAGGGCTGGGAGCAGTACTTC
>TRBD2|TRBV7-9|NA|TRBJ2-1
CAIRSGRNSYNEQFF
TGTGCCATCCGTAGCGGGAGGAATTCCTACAATGAGCAGTTCTTC
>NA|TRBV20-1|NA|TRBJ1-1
CSARDREGAFF
TGCAGTGCTAGAGATCGGGAAGGGGCTTTCTTT
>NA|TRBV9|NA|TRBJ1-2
CASSVMTAASSNGYTF
TGTGCCAGCAGCGTAATGACAGCCGCATCTTCTAATGGCTACACCTTC
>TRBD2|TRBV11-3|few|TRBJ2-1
CASSLGLAGSNEQFF
TGTGCCAGCAGCTTAGGACTAGCCGGAAGCAATGAGCAGTTCTTC
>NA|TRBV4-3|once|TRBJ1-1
CASSQDEELPSNTEAFF
TGCGCCAGCAGCCAAGACGAAGAGCTTCCCTCGAACACTGAAGCTTTCTTT
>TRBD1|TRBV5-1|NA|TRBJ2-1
CASSSNFPGGRGNEQFF
TGCGCCAGCAGCTCGAATTTTCCAGGGGGCAGAGGCAATGAGCAGTTCTTC
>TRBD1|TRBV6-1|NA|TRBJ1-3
CASNQDRLSGNTIYF
TGTGCCAGCAACCAGGACAGGCTCTCTGGAAACACCATATATTTT
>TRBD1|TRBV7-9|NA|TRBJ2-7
CASSLLQGAEQYF
TGTGCCAGCAGCTTACTACAGGGGGCGGAGCAGTACTTC
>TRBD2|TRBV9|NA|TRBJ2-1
CASSPRTSGGAVYNEQFF
TGTGCCAGCAGCCCTCGGACTAGCGGGGGGGCGGTGTACAATGAGCAGTTCTTC
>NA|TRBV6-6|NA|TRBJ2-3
CASSYRGLPDTQYF
TGTGCCAGCAGTTACCGTGGCCTCCCAGATACGCAGTATTTT
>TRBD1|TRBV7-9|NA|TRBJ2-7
CASSRWDSPYEQYF
TGTGCCAGCAGCCGTTGGGACAGCCCCTACGAGCAGTACTTC
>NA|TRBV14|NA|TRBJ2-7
CASSLDISYEQYF
TGTGCCAGCAGCCTAGACATCTCCTACGAGCAGTACTTC
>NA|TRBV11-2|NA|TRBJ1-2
CASSLGITSRGGGYGYTF
TGTGCCAGCAGCTTAGGGATAACGAGCCGGGGGGGCGGGTATGGCTACACCTTC
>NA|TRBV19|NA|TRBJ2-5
CASSIGNRKETQYF
TGTGCCAGTAGTATAGGAAACAGGAAGGAGACCCAGTACTTC
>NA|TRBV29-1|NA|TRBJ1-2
CSVVGPDSPNYGYTF
TGCAGCGTTGTCGGGCCGGACAGTCCTAACTATGGCTACACCTTC
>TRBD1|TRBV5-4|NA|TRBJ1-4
CASSRDRAFNEKLFF
TGTGCCAGCAGTCGGGACAGGGCCTTTAATGAAAAACTGTTTTTT
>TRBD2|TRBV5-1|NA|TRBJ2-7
CASSSEPGGAKNYEQYF
TGCGCCAGCAGCTCGGAACCGGGGGGGGCTAAGAACTACGAGCAGTACTTC
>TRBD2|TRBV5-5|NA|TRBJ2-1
CASRPAGTSGLNEQFF
TGTGCCAGCAGACCGGCCGGGACTAGCGGACTAAATGAGCAGTTCTTC
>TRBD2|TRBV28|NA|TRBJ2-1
CASAPRTSGSNEQFF
TGTGCCAGCGCCCCCAGGACTAGCGGGAGCAATGAGCAGTTCTTC
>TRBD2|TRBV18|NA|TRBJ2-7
CASSPTSGRAYEQYF
TGTGCCAGCTCACCCACTAGCGGGAGGGCCTACGAGCAGTACTTC
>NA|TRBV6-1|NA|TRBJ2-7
CASSEESRLNEYDEQYF
TGTGCCAGCAGTGAAGAAAGTAGACTAAACGAGTACGACGAGCAGTACTTC
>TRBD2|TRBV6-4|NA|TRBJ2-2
CASRATSGGHGGELFF
TGTGCCAGCAGGGCGACTAGCGGGGGGCACGGCGGGGAGCTGTTTTTT
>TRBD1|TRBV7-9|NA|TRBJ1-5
CASSPRDRNQPQHF
TGTGCCAGCAGCCCCCGGGACAGGAATCAGCCCCAGCATTTT